This TCR beta chain was recorded in a study of PD-1 blockade in classical Hodgkin lymphoma. Across the whole study: Every 2 weeks, patients got 3 mg/kg intravenous nivolumab.

Clones were sequenced by immunoSEQ multiplex PCR, and TCRdb holds only the in-frame ones, with some missing. The repertoire holds more than 2,500 clones, with about 72% as singletons. All patients experienced relapse after autologous stem cell transplantation, and brentuximab vedotin exposure was variable. The study isolated CD8+ T cells from thawed PBMCs by magnetic negative selection. The CDR3 sequence is 12 residues long. V lost 7 bases, J lost 4 bases, and 12 bases lay in between. CDR1 is GTSNPN and CDR2 is SVGIG in the germline V gene (reference sequence). This specimen was CD8+ T cells from blood, taken at baseline. The chain uses TRBV30 and TRBJ2-3, with D tentatively TRBD1 (6 bases). The TCR comes from a human donor with classical Hodgkin lymphoma. The CDR3 nucleotides are TGTGCCTCGAAAGGGGGTCCAGATACGCAGTATTTT. This gives the protein CASKGGPDTQYF. The complete variable domain, with remaining parts taken from reference TRBV30 and TRBJ2-3, reads SQTIHQWPATLVQPVGSPLSLECTVEGTSNPNLYWYRQAAGRGLQLLFYSVGIGQISSEVPQNLSASRPQDRQFILSSKKLLLSDSGFYLCASKGGPDTQYFGPGTRLTVL.